Shown below are 28 T cell receptor beta chains from a single sample sequenced in a study of Ad26.COV2.S vaccination and SARS-CoV-2 variants (dated by TCRdb to the early 2020s). This specimen's treatment or condition label, per the study, means: some 20 received Ad26.COV2.S at low or high dose, single or two shots; 5 received placebo; per-sample allocation not given. Repertoires of vaccine and placebo recipients were sequenced from samples taken on day 63 after the first injection. Libraries were built with the immunoSEQ multiplex PCR assay. In its TCRdb copy, this immuneACCESS table keeps in-frame sequences only and misses some clones. Where compared with another copy, unresolved V genes explain less than half of these, and the others have no known cause. The sample yields about 390,000 clones; about 88% were counted once. Clones ranked in the top ten supply 3% to 3.5% of the sample. The material sequenced was peripheral blood, taken in a trial of Ad26.COV2.S vaccine versus placebo. The receptors come from a person aged 18-65 years who received the Ad26.COV2.S COVID-19 vaccine or a placebo.

The chain couples TRBV4-1 to TRBJ1-2; perhaps TRBD1 as D (5 bases). Trimming took 1 base from V and 8 from J, leaving 23 bases between them. The CDR3 has 17 amino acids. CDR1 and CDR2 (germline): MGHRA, YSYEKL. Written as DNA, the CDR3 is TGCGCCAGCAGCCAAGGGTTACCGAAGGGACCTTTAGGAGGCTACACCTTC. This codes for CASSQGLPKGPLGGYTF.

The chain uses TRBV5-5 and TRBJ2-7; D tentatively reads TRBD1 or TRBD2 (6 bases each). CDR3 size: 15 residues. CDR1 is SGHKS, CDR2 YYEKEE, per germline (reference sequence). The ends were cut back, 3 bases at V and 5 bases at J, with 18 bases in the middle. This chain's CDR3 is CASSSGNGGRDEQYF. The CDR3 DNA is TGTGCCAGCAGCTCGGGTAACGGGGGCCGCGACGAGCAGTACTTC.

The chain links TRBV11-3 to TRBJ1-5, with TRBD1 matching over 9 bases. Losses at the gene ends were 5 bases for V and 6 bases for J; bases not matched to a gene: 5. CDR3 length: 14 amino acids. CDR1 is SGHNT and CDR2 is YENEEA in the germline V gene. The CDR3, as DNA: TGTGCCAGCAGCAGGGGACAGGGTCGTCAGCCCCAGCATTTT. Translated, it gives CASSRGQGRQPQHF. Variable domain in full (rest from reference TRBV11-3 and TRBJ1-5): EAGVVQSPRYKIIEKKQPVAFWCNPISGHNTLYWYLQNLGQGPELLIRYENEEAVDDSQLPKDRFSAERLKGVDSTLKIQPAELGDSAVYLCASSRGQGRQPQHFGDGTRLSIL.

The chain couples TRBV18 to TRBJ1-1, with 9 bases matching TRBD1. Germline lookup yields CDR1 KGHSH and CDR2 LQKENI. There are 15 residues in the CDR3. The V gene end was trimmed by 4 bases and the J gene end by 0 bases; junction bases not matched to a gene: 3. CDR3 in DNA: TGTGCCAGCTCACAAGGACAGGGGTTGAACACTGAAGCTTTCTTT. As protein: CASSQGQGLNTEAFF. The full variable domain, its missing parts supplied by reference TRBV18 and TRBJ1-1, is NAGVMQNPRHLVRRRGQEARLRCSPMKGHSHVYWYRQLPEEGLKFMVYLQKENIIDESGMPKERFSAEFPKEGPSILRIQQVVRGDSAAYFCASSQGQGLNTEAFFGQGTRLTVV.

V gene TRBV20-1 combines with J gene TRBJ1-1; D remains unclear. Germline CDR1 DFQATT, CDR2 SNEGSKA (reference sequence). CDR3 size: 14 residues. V lost 3 bases and J lost 6, with 17 bases in between. CDR3 protein: CSASREGIGAEAFF. The CDR3 nucleotides read TGCAGTGCTAGTAGAGAGGGTATCGGGGCTGAAGCTTTCTTT.

This chain connects TRBV6-5 to TRBJ1-1; D unresolved. The CDR3 sequence is 15 residues long. The germline V gene has CDR1 MNHEY and CDR2 SVGAGI. The ends were cut back, 7 bases at V and 4 bases at J, with 19 bases in the middle. CDR3 sequence reads: CASTHGGNPVTEAFF. CDR3 nucleotide sequence: TGTGCCAGCACCCACGGCGGGAACCCCGTCACTGAAGCTTTCTTT.

The chain joins TRBV7-9 to TRBJ1-1; tentatively, D is TRBD1 (6 bases). V lost 0 bases, J lost 0 bases, and 17 bases lay in between. CDR1 SEHNR and CDR2 FQNEAQ come from the germline V gene (reference sequence). CDR3 length equals 18 residues. Written as DNA, the CDR3 is TGTGCCAGCAGCTTAGCACCCGGGGGCCTGCGGATGAACACTGAAGCTTTCTTT. Protein product: CASSLAPGGLRMNTEAFF.

The J gene is TRBJ2-2, the V gene TRBV19; a weak D match, TRBD1 (7 bases). The germline V gene has CDR1 LNHDA and CDR2 SQIVND (reference sequence). Trimming pared 4 bases from V and 5 bases from J, leaving 20 bases between. The CDR3 spans 17 residues. CDR3 protein: CASSTTGETGRTGELFF. CDR3 bases: TGTGCCAGTAGTACTACGGGGGAGACAGGGAGGACCGGGGAGCTGTTTTTT.

V gene TRBV3-1 (or the pseudogene TRBV3-2) combines with J gene TRBJ2-1; tentatively, D is TRBD1 or TRBD2 (5 bases each). This CDR3 has 17 residues. The germline V gene has CDR1 LGHDT and CDR2 YNNKEL (reference sequence). Trimming removed 4 bases at V and 7 bases at J, with 23 bases between. The CDR3 coding sequence is TGTGCCAGCAGCCCCACCGGGACCCTAGCTGTTATGAATGAGCAGTTCTTC. It is translated as CASSPTGTLAVMNEQFF.

The chain recombines TRBV6-1 with TRBJ1-2, with D possibly TRBD1 on 5 matching bases. Trimming removed 3 bases at V and 8 bases at J, with 13 bases between. Germline lookup yields CDR1 MNHNS and CDR2 SASEGT. CDR3 size: 13 residues. CDR3 region: CASSEGMGLGYTF. The DNA for the CDR3 is TGTGCCAGCAGTGAGGGGATGGGGCTGGGCTACACCTTC.

This chain joins TRBV5-1 and TRBJ1-2; D is uncertain. Germline CDR1 and CDR2: SGHRS and YFSETQ. The ends were cut back, 2 bases at V and 3 bases at J, with 8 bases in the middle. The CDR3 runs to 13 residues. The chain's CDR3 is CASSFSSYYGYTF. CDR3 in DNA: TGCGCCAGCAGCTTTTCCAGCTACTATGGCTACACCTTC.

The V call is TRBV27, the J call TRBJ2-7, with TRBD2 identical over 8 bases. CDR3 length: 18 amino acids. Losses at the gene ends were 0 bases for V and 6 bases for J; bases not matched to a gene: 16. Germline loops: CDR1 MNHEY, CDR2 SMNVEV (reference sequence). The CDR3, as DNA: TGTGCCAGCAGTTTATCATTCGGGGGGGTTGGGTTTGCATCCGAGCAGTACTTC. Protein: CASSLSFGGVGFASEQYF.

This clone was found once. This chain connects TRBV6-4 to TRBJ1-6; D is undetermined. This CDR3 has 14 residues. V was pared by 5 bases and J by 0 bases, with 5 bases between. CDR1 is MRHNA and CDR2 is SNTAGT in the germline V gene. The CDR3 DNA reads as TGTGCCAGCAGTAAAAGCTCCTATAATTCACCCCTCCACTTT. Protein sequence: CASSKSSYNSPLHF.

The rearrangement uses TRBV6-2 or TRBV6-3 and TRBJ2-7, with 8 bases that match TRBD2. From germline, CDR1 is MNHEY and CDR2 SVGEGT. The CDR3 extends over 14 amino acids. V was pared by 5 bases and J by 3 bases, with 6 bases of the junction left unmatched. The DNA of the CDR3 is TGTGCCAGCAGTCCGGGGGGGAACCTCTACGAGCAGTACTTC. As protein: CASSPGGNLYEQYF.

The DNA for the CDR3 is TGTGCCAGCAGAACAGGGGAAGAGCAGTACTTC. This gives the protein CASRTGEEQYF. This rearrangement joins TRBV6-5 to TRBJ2-7; the match to TRBD1 covers 7 bases. The V gene's germline CDR1 is MNHEY and CDR2 SVGAGI. V was clipped by 6 bases and J by 7 bases; unmatched bases: 3. The CDR3 is 11 residues long.

Concerning this clone: At one end, the junction sequence differs from germline, possibly due to a read error. The V and J genes are TRBV7-9 and TRBJ1-1; D is unclear. The CDR3 extends over 13 amino acids. Germline V gene data show CDR1 as SEHNR and CDR2 as FQNEAQ (reference sequence). CDR3 sequence reads: CASSTLGGEAVPF. The CDR3 coding sequence is TGTGCCAGCAGCACCCTTGGTGGTGAGGCCGTCCCCTTT.

The V gene is TRBV4-1, the J gene TRBJ2-2; no reliable D call. CDR1 and CDR2 from the germline V gene are MGHRA and YSYEKL. The CDR3 has 13 residues. Trimming cost V 3 bases and J 7 bases, with 9 bases left between them. The CDR3 DNA reads as TGCGCCAGCAGCCATAGGGATAGCGGGGAGCTGTTTTTT. It yields the protein CASSHRDSGELFF.

This clone was recorded a few times. The rearrangement uses TRBV5-1 and TRBJ2-3; 9 positions agree with TRBD2. This CDR3 has 16 amino acids. V lost 0 bases to trimming and J lost 2 bases; unmatched junction nucleotides: 4. Germline V CDR1 and CDR2: SGHRS, YFSETQ. The CDR3 DNA is TGCGCCAGCAGCTTGGGAGTAGCGGGGGTCACAGATACGCAGTATTTT. Encoded protein: CASSLGVAGVTDTQYF.

The chain has TRBV3-1 (or the pseudogene TRBV3-2) and TRBJ1-2, with a possible D match to TRBD1 (5 bases). Trimming stripped 0 bases from V and 8 bases from J, with 16 bases between. The CDR3 loop spans 15 amino acids. From germline, CDR1 is LGHDT and CDR2 YNNKEL (reference sequence). The DNA of the CDR3 is TGTGCCAGCAGCCAAGAGGGCAGGGATAACTTGGGCTACACCTTC. It translates to CASSQEGRDNLGYTF.

This clone was found many times. An end of the junction differs from the germline gene, which may be a read error. The chain couples TRBV3-1 (or the pseudogene TRBV3-2) to TRBJ1-4; D not certain. The CDR3 has 11 amino acids. The V gene's germline CDR1 is LGHDT and CDR2 YNNKEL (reference sequence). This CDR3 is CASSQGESVLF. The CDR3 DNA reads TGTGCCAGCAGCCAAGGGGAATCTGTGCTTTTT.

This chain links TRBV2 with TRBJ1-6; TRBD1 agrees at 9 bases. The CDR3 is 14 residues long. With V trimmed by 5 bases and J by 9 bases, 5 bases remained unmatched. Germline-derived CDR1 and CDR2 are SNHLY and FYNNEI. CDR3 DNA: TGTGCCAGCAGTCCTACAGGGGGCGTTTCACCCCTCCACTTT. It translates to CASSPTGGVSPLHF.

The rearrangement uses TRBV2 and TRBJ1-6; maybe TRBD1 (5 bases). The CDR3 contains 15 residues. Germline CDR1 reads SNHLY; CDR2 reads FYNNEI. V was shortened by 4 bases and J by 2 bases, with 9 bases between the two germline ends. The CDR3 nucleotides are TGTGCCAGCAGTGTCGGGACGGCCTATAATTCACCCCTCCACTTT. Encoded protein: CASSVGTAYNSPLHF.

This chain links TRBV6-6 with TRBJ1-2; possibly TRBD1 for D (5 bases). The V and J ends lost 8 bases and 8 bases respectively, with 24 bases between them. The CDR3 has 15 amino acids. CDR1 MNHNY and CDR2 SVGAGI come from the germline V gene (reference sequence). The DNA of the CDR3 is TGTGCCAGCTTAAAAGGGGACGCTCGCTCGGAAGGCTACACCTTC. It codes for CASLKGDARSEGYTF.

In nucleotides, the CDR3 is TGTGCCAGCAGCCAAGAAACGGGCTCTAGCGGGGGGACCGGGGAGCTGTTTTTT. Protein sequence: CASSQETGSSGGTGELFF. V usage is TRBV4-2 and J usage is TRBJ2-2; 11 nucleotides match TRBD2. CDR3 size: 18 residues. Per germline, CDR1 LGHNA and CDR2 YNFKEQ. The ends lost 0 bases at V and 5 bases at J; junction bases unmatched: 8.

J is TRBJ2-5 and V is TRBV7-2; 8 bases fit TRBD2. The germline CDR1 and CDR2 sequences are SGHTA and FQGNSA. After removal of 2 bases from V and 4 bases from J, the junction contained 6 bases not matched to a gene. The CDR3 is 15 residues long. The CDR3 loop reads CASSLNGGAGETQYF. DNA of the CDR3: TGTGCCAGCAGCTTAAACGGGGGGGCGGGAGAGACCCAGTACTTC.

The J gene is TRBJ2-1, the V gene TRBV19, with 7 bases that match TRBD2. CDR1 is LNHDA, CDR2 SQIVND, per germline (reference sequence). Trimming cost V 2 bases and J 9 bases; bases outside gene matches: 10. The CDR3 runs 15 residues. CDR3 sequence: CASSILRGLESEQFF. The CDR3 coding sequence is TGTGCCAGTAGTATATTGCGCGGACTAGAGAGTGAGCAGTTCTTC.

This rearrangement joins TRBV5-1 to TRBJ2-5; TRBD2 matches at 7 bases. Trimming removed 1 base from V and 4 bases from J; junction bases left unmatched: 4. CDR1 is SGHRS, CDR2 YFSETQ, per germline. The CDR3 has 14 residues. The CDR3 here is CASSLSGGRETQYF. The CDR3 DNA reads as TGCGCCAGCAGCTTGTCGGGGGGACGAGAGACCCAGTACTTC. The variable domain in full, completed from reference TRBV5-1 and TRBJ2-5, reads KAGVTQTPRYLIKTRGQQVTLSCSPISGHRSVSWYQQTPGQGLQFLFEYFSETQRNKGNFPGRFSGRQFSNSRSEMNVSTLELGDSALYLCASSLSGGRETQYFGPGTRLLVL.

The V call is TRBV6-6, the J call TRBJ1-2; D is unresolved. Trimming took 5 bases from V and 2 from J, leaving 6 bases between them. The CDR3 totals 12 residues. Looked up from germline, CDR1 is MNHNY and CDR2 is SVGAGI (reference sequence). The CDR3 nucleotides read TGTGCCAGCAGTCCCCCGAACTATGGCTACACCTTC. Encoded protein: CASSPPNYGYTF.